These 18 T cell receptor beta chains were all obtained from the same sample, sequenced in a study of blood T cell repertoires in COVID-19. Profiled with immunoSEQ multiplex PCR; TCRdb holds only in-frame clones, not every one. Found here are about 57,000 clones, roughly 87% of them singletons; the top ten hold around 21%. Material for sequencing was peripheral blood. These receptors all stem from a woman over 75 with COVID-19, enrolled during active disease.

This clone was observed a few times. The V call is TRBV4-1, the J call TRBJ2-1; TRBD1 agrees at 7 bases. CDR1 MGHRA and CDR2 YSYEKL come from the germline V gene. The CDR3 sequence is 15 residues long. Trimming cost V 0 bases and J 6 bases; bases outside gene matches: 5. The CDR3 DNA sequence: TGCGCCAGCAGCCAAGAGACAGGGTTGGGCAATGAGCAGTTCTTC. Amino acids: CASSQETGLGNEQFF.

Ten or more counts support this clone. This chain connects TRBV7-8 to TRBJ1-3; D is unclear. The CDR3 spans 14 residues. Trimming left V 5 bases short and J 0 bases short, with 8 bases between. CDR1 and CDR2 from the germline V gene are SGHVS and FQNEAQ. CDR3 sequence reads: CASSLDNSGNTIYF. DNA of the CDR3: TGTGCCAGCAGCCTCGACAACTCTGGAAACACCATATATTTT. The variable domain in full, completed from reference TRBV7-8 and TRBJ1-3, reads GAGVSQSPRYKVAKRGQDVALRCDPISGHVSLFWYQQALGQGPEFLTYFQNEAQLDKSGLPSDRFFAERPEGSVSTLKIQRTQQEDSAVYLCASSLDNSGNTIYFGEGSWLTVV.

The chain links TRBV5-6 to TRBJ2-7; tentatively, D is TRBD1 (5 bases). The germline CDR1 and CDR2 sequences are SGHDT and YYEEEE. Trimming took 6 bases from V and 3 from J, leaving 16 bases between them. This CDR3 spans 14 amino acids. The CDR3 nucleotides read TGTGCCAGCACTCCCGGGCACCAGGGCTACGAGCAGTACTTC. This encodes CASTPGHQGYEQYF.

This clone was counted only a few times. The V gene is TRBV6-5, the J gene TRBJ1-6; possibly TRBD1 for D (5 bases). Germline assignment: CDR1 MNHEY and CDR2 SVGAGI. Trimming removed 2 bases from V and 7 bases from J, with 9 bases in between. This CDR3 has 14 residues. The CDR3 DNA follows: TGTGCCAGCAGTTACGGCAGGGTAAATTCACCCCTCCACTTT. It encodes CASSYGRVNSPLHF.

This clone was detected a few times. The chain is built from TRBV2 and TRBJ1-4; perhaps TRBD1 as D (6 bases). Trimming stripped 8 bases from V and 7 bases from J, with 11 bases between. Germline V gives CDR1 SNHLY, CDR2 FYNNEI. This CDR3 is 12 amino acids long. CDR3 DNA: TGTGCCAGCCAGGGGAGCGGTGAAAAACTGTTTTTT. It translates to CASQGSGEKLFF. The entire variable domain, with the rest obtained from reference TRBV2 and TRBJ1-4, is as follows: EPEVTQTPSHQVTQMGQEVILRCVPISNHLYFYWYRQILGQKVEFLVSFYNNEISEKSEIFDDQFSVERPDGSNFTLKIRSTKLEDSAMYFCASQGSGEKLFFGSGTQLSVL.

V usage is TRBV18 and J usage is TRBJ2-1; TRBD2 is a possible D gene (6 bases). V was trimmed by 8 bases and J by 5 bases, leaving 16 bases between them. CDR3 size: 14 residues. Germline values: CDR1 KGHSH, CDR2 LQKENI. CDR3 protein: CASAEGRKNNEQFF. The CDR3 nucleotides are TGTGCCAGCGCGGAGGGGAGGAAAAACAATGAGCAGTTCTTC.

This clone has just a few counts. The genes are TRBV30 and TRBJ1-6; perhaps TRBD1 as D (6 bases). Germline assignment: CDR1 GTSNPN and CDR2 SVGIG (reference sequence). Trimming took off 2 bases at V and 10 bases at J, with 12 bases between the two ends. The CDR3 is 13 residues long. CDR3 in DNA: TGTGCCTGGAGTATTAGGGGGAAGTCACCCCTCCACTTT. Residues: CAWSIRGKSPLHF. The full variable domain, with the rest looked up from reference TRBV30 and TRBJ1-6, is SQTIHQWPATLVQPVGSPLSLECTVEGTSNPNLYWYRQAAGRGLQLLFYSVGIGQISSEVPQNLSASRPQDRQFILSSKKLLLSDSGFYLCAWSIRGKSPLHFGNGTRLTVT.

This chain joins TRBV3-1 (or the pseudogene TRBV3-2) and TRBJ1-4; D is uncertain. The assigned J gene may be wrong: the sequence end matches TRBJ2-2 better. Germline assignment: CDR1 LGHDT and CDR2 YNNKEL (reference sequence). This CDR3 contains 14 residues. The chain's CDR3 is CASSQDLTERELFF. CDR3 nucleotides: TGTGCCAGCAGCCAAGATCTAACCGAAAGGGAGCTGTTTTTT.

This clone turned up a few times. As DNA, the CDR3 is TGCAGCGTTGAGGGAGGACAGGGGGCGCAGGGCTACACCTTC. It translates to CSVEGGQGAQGYTF. The rearrangement links TRBV29-1 to TRBJ1-2, with 11 bases that match TRBD1. This CDR3 region has 14 residues. The germline CDR1 and CDR2 sequences are SQVTM and ANQGSEA. The V gene end was trimmed by 3 bases and the J gene end by 8 bases; junction bases not matched to a gene: 8.

The chain has TRBV5-1 and TRBJ2-3; 14 bases are a match to TRBD2. Germline V gene lookup returns CDR1 SGHRS and CDR2 YFSETQ. V was clipped by 0 bases and J by 3 bases; unmatched bases: 6. The CDR3 is made up of 18 amino acids. CDR3 protein: CASSLERTSGGLTDTQYF. The DNA for the CDR3 is TGCGCCAGCAGCTTGGAAAGGACTAGCGGGGGGTTGACAGATACGCAGTATTTT.

This chain joins TRBV5-1 and TRBJ2-3, with 10 positions matching TRBD1. The CDR3 runs 15 residues. The ends lost 4 bases at V and 3 bases at J; junction bases unmatched: 5. Germline CDR1 is SGHRS and CDR2 is YFSETQ. CDR3 sequence (DNA): TGCGCCAGCAGCACCCGACAGGGGGCTACAGATACGCAGTATTTT. Encoded protein: CASSTRQGATDTQYF.

This sequence joins TRBV7-9 and TRBJ2-7; the match to TRBD1 covers 10 bases. The CDR3 extends over 16 amino acids. Germline CDR1 and CDR2: SEHNR and FQNEAQ (reference sequence). The V segment lost 2 bases and the J segment 5 bases; nucleotides outside the gene matches: 9. The CDR3 loop reads CASSLRVGQGGNEQYF. CDR3 nucleotides: TGTGCCAGCAGCTTACGCGTCGGACAGGGGGGGAACGAGCAGTACTTC. The full variable domain, with the rest looked up from reference TRBV7-9 and TRBJ2-7, is DTGVSQNPRHKITKRGQNVTFRCDPISEHNRLYWYRQTLGQGPEFLTYFQNEAQLEKSRLLSDRFSAERPKGSFSTLEIQRTEQGDSAMYLCASSLRVGQGGNEQYFGPGTRLTVT.

The chain has TRBV28 and TRBJ2-5; TRBD2 aligns across 7 bases. V gave up 7 bases and J gave up 4 bases; unmatched junction bases: 6. This CDR3 has 13 amino acids. CDR1 MDHEN and CDR2 SYDVKM come from the germline V gene. CDR3 nucleotide sequence: TGTGCCAGCACGGCGGGGGACCGAGAGACCCAGTACTTC. Translated, it gives CASTAGDRETQYF.

V usage is TRBV25-1 and J usage is TRBJ1-2; D is ambiguous. This CDR3 region has 12 residues. CDR1 MGHDK and CDR2 SYGVNS come from the germline V gene. Trimming removed 2 bases from V and 9 bases from J, with 10 bases in between. The CDR3 loop reads CASSETVGRYTF. Written as DNA, the CDR3 is TGTGCCAGCAGTGAAACAGTCGGCCGCTACACCTTC.

This clone was found once. The gene calls are TRBV29-1 and TRBJ1-2; maybe TRBD1 (5 bases). V lost 3 bases, J lost 0 bases, and 17 bases lay in between. The CDR3 totals 16 residues. Germline CDR1 reads SQVTM; CDR2 reads ANQGSEA. The CDR3 DNA reads as TGCAGCGTTGATCAAAGGAAGGGGTCTTCTAACTATGGCTACACCTTC. This encodes CSVDQRKGSSNYGYTF. Together with reference TRBV29-1 and TRBJ1-2, the CDR3 gives the full variable domain: SAVISQKPSRDICQRGTSLTIQCQVDSQVTMMFWYRQQPGQSLTLIATANQGSEATYESGFVIDKFPISRPNLTFSTLTVSNMSPEDSSIYLCSVDQRKGSSNYGYTFGSGTRLTVV.

This clone was observed once. The V call is TRBV2, the J call TRBJ2-5, with D unclear. Looked up from germline, CDR1 is SNHLY and CDR2 is FYNNEI. The CDR3 extends over 12 amino acids. V lost 5 bases and J lost 2, with 6 bases in between. This chain's CDR3 is CASSQTQETQYF. CDR3 DNA: TGTGCCAGCAGTCAAACTCAAGAGACCCAGTACTTC.

The V call is TRBV7-9, the J call TRBJ1-1; a weak D match, TRBD1 (6 bases). Trimming removed 2 bases at V and 5 bases at J, with 15 bases between. The CDR3 contains 15 residues. Germline V gene lookup returns CDR1 SEHNR and CDR2 FQNEAQ (reference sequence). The CDR3 DNA follows: TGTGCCAGCAGCTTAACAGGGCACTCGCTGACTGAAGCTTTCTTT. Translating it yields CASSLTGHSLTEAFF.

CDR3 nucleotides: TGTGCCTGGAGTGTCCCCCGGACAGGGCAAAATCAGCCCCAGCATTTT. Amino acid sequence: CAWSVPRTGQNQPQHF. The chain carries TRBV30 and TRBJ1-5; the match to TRBD1 covers 8 bases. CDR3 length: 16 residues. Per the germline V gene, CDR1 is GTSNPN and CDR2 is SVGIG (reference sequence). J was trimmed by 4 bases and V by 0 bases; bases with no gene match: 8.